This TCR beta chain stems from a study of CD8 T cells in ankylosing spondylitis. TCRdb passed the 5' RACE reads through MiXCR, listing each CDR3 protein once. Of around 180,000 distinct CDR3 sequences listed, about an eighth are singletons. This clonotype was recorded many times. Germline V gene sequence: CDR1 MDHEN, CDR2 SYDVKM. The CDR3 has 15 amino acids. V was shortened by 6 bases and J by 7 bases, with 18 bases between the two germline ends. The origin of this receptor is a female donor with ankylosing spondylitis or in good health (not recorded which). Sequencing used blood, either unsorted or a sorted T cell fraction (not recorded which). The gene calls are TRBV28 and TRBJ2-2, with a weak D call TRBD1 (5 bases). CDR3 nucleotides: TGTGCCAGCAGCCAGGTCCAGGGCAACCACGGGGAGCTGTTTTTT. Translation gives CASSQVQGNHGELFF.